The clone carrying this TCR beta chain has a handful of counts. Memory CD4+ T cells were sorted as CD4+CD45RO+CD25- cells. The ends were cut back, 3 bases at V and 8 bases at J, with 18 bases in the middle. Germline loops: CDR1 SGDLS, CDR2 YYNGEE. The CDR3 spans 15 residues. Full-length variable regions came from constant-region reverse primers plus semi-nested Nested Universal Primer A PCR. TCRdb ran MiXCR on the 5' RACE reads and lists one entry per CDR3 protein. The top ten hold around 4.7% of the sample, which has around 30,000 distinct CDR3 sequences, roughly a quarter seen once. This chain uses TRBV9 with TRBJ2-1; D is perhaps TRBD2 (7 bases). The TCR sequence derives from a female donor with breast cancer. The sample consisted of memory CD4+ T cells sorted from blood. Subset given: memory CD4+ T cells, CD4+CD45RO+CD25-. The CDR3 here is CASSATDGEGDEQFF. CDR3 bases: TGTGCCAGCAGCGCCACCGACGGGGAGGGGGATGAGCAGTTCTTC.